This T cell receptor beta chain is drawn from a study of response to subunit inactivated influenza vaccine. V gave up 6 bases and J gave up 2 bases; unmatched junction bases: 4. Germline loops: CDR1 SQVTM, CDR2 ANQGSEA. This CDR3 is built from 13 residues. One entry per CDR3 protein, called by TCRdb with MiXCR from the RT-PCR reads. This table has roughly 570,000 distinct CDR3 sequences, 13% to 15% appearing once. This clonotype was recorded a few times. This receptor was identified in a man aged 50-60 years who received an inactivated influenza vaccine. The chain is built from TRBV29-1 and TRBJ2-7; 10 bases are a match to TRBD2. Sequencing was performed on PBMCs from blood, taken 11 to 12 days after vaccination. The DNA for the CDR3 is TGCAGCGTGAAGCGGGGGGGACCCTACGAGCAGTACTTC. This sequence encodes CSVKRGGPYEQYF.